This passage covers 29 T cell receptor beta chains from one sample sequenced in a study of blood T cell repertoires in COVID-19. Clones were sequenced by immunoSEQ multiplex PCR, and TCRdb holds only the in-frame ones, with some missing. The table records about 170,000 clones, about 90% of them present only once. Sequencing input: peripheral blood. The receptors shown here come from a woman aged 55-69 years with COVID-19, enrolled during active disease.

The chain is built from TRBV2 and TRBJ2-3; no firm D call. The V gene lost 4 bases and the J gene lost 0 bases, with 8 bases spanning the gap. The germline gives CDR1 SNHLY, CDR2 FYNNEI. The CDR3 is 14 residues long. CDR3 region: CASSGWRSTDTQYF. For the CDR3, the DNA is TGTGCCAGCAGTGGTTGGCGGAGCACAGATACGCAGTATTTT.

V gene TRBV18 combines with J gene TRBJ1-5, with D perhaps TRBD1 (5 bases). Trimming took 3 bases from V and 3 from J, leaving 12 bases between them. The germline gives CDR1 KGHSH, CDR2 LQKENI. This CDR3 has 15 amino acids. DNA of the CDR3: TGTGCCAGCTCACCTGACAGATCGTTCAATCAGCCCCAGCATTTT. This sequence encodes CASSPDRSFNQPQHF.

The chain links TRBV6-1 to TRBJ1-6, with D unresolved. Between the trimmed V and J ends, which lost 1 base and 10 bases, there was a span of 11 bases. CDR1 and CDR2 from the germline V gene are MNHNS and SASEGT. The CDR3 runs to 14 residues. CDR3 coding DNA: TGTGCCAGCAGTGAAGTGGAGGGCAACTCACCCCTCCACTTT. This translates into CASSEVEGNSPLHF.

J is TRBJ1-4 and V is TRBV20-1; D not resolved. Germline assignment: CDR1 DFQATT and CDR2 SNEGSKA (reference sequence). This CDR3 contains 11 residues. The V gene lost 1 base and the J gene lost 11 bases, with 8 bases spanning the gap. The CDR3 protein is CSARGGLKLFF. CDR3 coding DNA: TGCAGTGCTAGAGGTGGCCTTAAACTGTTTTTT.

This chain uses TRBV5-1 with TRBJ1-1; D remains ambiguous. The germline V gene encodes CDR1 SGHRS and CDR2 YFSETQ. The CDR3 extends over 13 amino acids. Trimming cost V 4 bases and J 7 bases, with 14 bases left between them. CDR3 nucleotides: TGCGCCAGCAGCCCCTTCTCAGGATTTGAAGCTTTCTTT. Translating gives CASSPFSGFEAFF.

V usage is TRBV28 and J usage is TRBJ2-7; the match to TRBD1 covers 9 bases. There are 14 residues in the CDR3. Germline assignment: CDR1 MDHEN and CDR2 SYDVKM. After removal of 2 bases from V and 6 bases from J, the junction contained 5 bases not matched to a gene. CDR3 DNA sequence: TGTGCCAGCAGTTTAGGGACAGGGATCGCCGAGCAGTACTTC. Encoded protein: CASSLGTGIAEQYF.

This clone was seen only a few times. The chain employs TRBV5-1 and TRBJ1-2; no clear D gene. Trimming cost V 0 bases and J 8 bases, with 11 bases left between them. This CDR3 spans 13 amino acids. Germline V gene sequence: CDR1 SGHRS, CDR2 YFSETQ. This chain's CDR3 is CASSLGADRGYTF. CDR3 nucleotides: TGCGCCAGCAGCTTGGGGGCCGATCGGGGCTACACCTTC.

This clone has just a few counts. The CDR3 reads CASSLWTGTSSYEQYF. The DNA of the CDR3 is TGCGCCAGCAGCCTTTGGACAGGGACGAGCTCCTACGAGCAGTACTTC. The chain combines TRBV5-1 with TRBJ2-7; 8 nucleotides align to TRBD1. Germline V gene lookup returns CDR1 SGHRS and CDR2 YFSETQ. The V gene end was trimmed by 4 bases and the J gene end by 0 bases; junction bases not matched to a gene: 9. The CDR3 runs to 16 residues.

The chain combines TRBV9 with TRBJ2-1, with 9 nucleotides matching TRBD2. J lost 9 bases, V lost 0 bases, and 4 bases had no gene match. Germline V gene data show CDR1 as SGDLS and CDR2 as YYNGEE. The CDR3 is 14 amino acids. In DNA, the CDR3 is TGTGCCAGCAGCGTAGATGCGGGAGGGGGTGAGCAGTTCTTC. It codes for CASSVDAGGGEQFF. Supplemented by reference TRBV9 and TRBJ2-1, the full variable domain reads DSGVTQTPKHLITATGQRVTLRCSPRSGDLSVYWYQQSLDQGLQFLIQYYNGEERAKGNILERFSAQQFPDLHSELNLSSLELGDSALYFCASSVDAGGGEQFFGPGTRLTVL.

This clone has only one observation. The chain is built from TRBV6-5 and TRBJ1-2; tentative D call: TRBD1 (6 bases). Germline V CDR1 and CDR2: MNHEY, SVGAGI. Trimming cost V 0 bases and J 7 bases, with 9 bases left between them. The CDR3 runs 13 residues. As DNA, the CDR3 is TGTGCCAGCAGTTACTCCAGGGGCGGTGGCTACACCTTC. Encoded protein: CASSYSRGGGYTF.

This clone was picked up a small number of times. The gene calls are TRBV5-5 and TRBJ1-5; 9 nucleotides match TRBD1. Germline trimming cut 4 bases from V and 5 bases from J; bases unmatched to any gene: 10. The length of the CDR3 is 16 residues. Per the germline V gene, CDR1 is SGHKS and CDR2 is YYEKEE (reference sequence). This CDR3 is CASSPWTGAGYQPQHF. CDR3 DNA sequence: TGTGCCAGCAGCCCATGGACAGGGGCCGGGTATCAGCCCCAGCATTTT.

The rearrangement links TRBV5-1 to TRBJ1-3; weak D call: TRBD1 (5 bases). The length of the CDR3 is 14 residues. In germline, CDR1 is SGHRS, CDR2 YFSETQ. Trimming cost V 0 bases and J 8 bases, with 12 bases left between them. In DNA form, the CDR3 reads TGCGCCAGCAGCTTGGAAGGGAAAGGGGACACCATATATTTT. Protein sequence: CASSLEGKGDTIYF.

The CDR3 sequence: CASGFWGGNTEAFF. In DNA form, the CDR3 reads TGTGCTAGTGGTTTTTGGGGCGGTAACACTGAAGCTTTCTTT. The J gene is TRBJ1-1, the V gene TRBV12-5; possible D gene TRBD1, 5 bases. Germline CDR1 reads LGHNT; CDR2 reads FRNRAP. The length of the CDR3 is 14 residues. V was clipped by 3 bases and J by 2 bases, with 10 bases between them.

The CDR3 loop reads CSARERGVAFF. As DNA, the CDR3 is TGCAGTGCTAGAGAGCGGGGGGTGGCTTTCTTT. The V call is TRBV20-1, the J call TRBJ1-1, with D perhaps matching TRBD1 (5 bases). The CDR3 has 11 amino acids. Trimming took 0 bases from V and 11 from J, leaving 10 bases between them. Germline-derived CDR1 and CDR2 are DFQATT and SNEGSKA (reference sequence).

The chain recombines TRBV9 with TRBJ2-2, with 13 nucleotides matching TRBD2. The length of the CDR3 is 16 residues. From germline, CDR1 is SGDLS and CDR2 YYNGEE. V lost 4 bases to trimming and J lost 7 bases; unmatched junction nucleotides: 7. CDR3 amino acids: CASSLWTSGSSGELFF. The CDR3 DNA sequence: TGTGCCAGCAGCCTTTGGACTAGCGGGAGTAGCGGGGAGCTGTTTTTT.

Comments on this clone: At one end, the junction sequence differs from germline, possibly due to a read error. This CDR3 is CASSSGTSYDEQFF. The CDR3, as DNA: TGCGCCAGCAGCTCCGGGACTAGCTACGATGAGCAGTTCTTC. The chain is built from TRBV4-3 and TRBJ2-1, with 9 positions matching TRBD2. Germline CDR1 LGHNA, CDR2 YSLEER. The CDR3 is 14 amino acids.

This chain uses TRBV18 with TRBJ2-7; 8 positions agree with TRBD2. Germline lookup yields CDR1 KGHSH and CDR2 LQKENI. The CDR3 runs 16 residues. V dropped 3 bases and J dropped 5; count of bases not matched to a gene: 12. CDR3 nucleotides: TGTGCCAGCTCACCTCAGTGGGCGGGAGGTCCCAACGAGCAGTACTTC. Protein: CASSPQWAGGPNEQYF.

This clone has only a few counts. In DNA, the CDR3 is TGTGCCACCAGCAGAGTACAGAGAAGTGGCTACACCTTC. Its protein is CATSRVQRSGYTF. The rearrangement links TRBV15 to TRBJ1-2; D is undetermined. Germline V gene sequence: CDR1 LNHNV, CDR2 YYDKDF (reference sequence). Trimming shortened V by 1 base and J by 7 bases, and 10 bases separated the two germline ends. The CDR3 length is 13 residues. Full variable domain (remainder filled in from reference TRBV15 and TRBJ1-2): DAMVIQNPRYQVTQFGKPVTLSCSQTLNHNVMYWYQQKSSQAPKLLFHYYDKDFNNEADTPDNFQSRRPNTSFCFLDIRSPGLGDTAMYLCATSRVQRSGYTFGSGTRLTVV.

This rearrangement joins TRBV28 to TRBJ1-2; no firm D call. Germline CDR1 and CDR2: MDHEN and SYDVKM. The length of the CDR3 is 13 residues. V lost 8 bases and J 1 base, leaving 11 bases between the germline ends. The CDR3 reads CASALSNNYGYTF. DNA of the CDR3: TGTGCCAGCGCTTTATCAAATAACTATGGCTACACCTTC.

This chain uses TRBV5-1 with TRBJ2-7, with 9 bases identical to TRBD2. Germline V lookup: CDR1 SGHRS, CDR2 YFSETQ. The CDR3 extends over 17 amino acids. V trimming: 4 bases; J trimming: 0 bases; junction bases outside the gene matches: 11. CDR3 protein: CASSPGDRGLASYEQYF. CDR3 DNA sequence: TGCGCCAGCAGCCCGGGGGACCGGGGACTAGCCTCCTACGAGCAGTACTTC.

This rearrangement joins TRBV27 to TRBJ1-5; 8 positions match TRBD1. Germline V gene data show CDR1 as MNHEY and CDR2 as SMNVEV (reference sequence). The CDR3 is 13 amino acids. V shed 8 bases and J 7 bases; nucleotides not matched to a gene: 7. For the CDR3, the DNA is TGTGCCAGCCGAGCGACAGGGGCACAGCCCCAGCATTTT. This codes for CASRATGAQPQHF.

This sequence joins TRBV29-1 and TRBJ1-4; 7 positions agree with TRBD1. The CDR3 has 15 residues. Germline assignment: CDR1 SQVTM and CDR2 ANQGSEA. J lost 3 bases, V lost 4 bases, and 8 bases had no gene match. The CDR3 sequence: CSVVFSDRANEKLFF. The CDR3 bases are TGCAGCGTTGTTTTTTCTGACAGGGCTAATGAAAAACTGTTTTTT.

J is TRBJ2-6 and V is TRBV5-4, with a possible D match to TRBD1 (6 bases). The V gene's germline CDR1 is SGHNT and CDR2 YYREEE (reference sequence). The CDR3 length is 17 residues. V lost 1 base to trimming and J lost 0 bases, with 11 bases between them. The CDR3 loop is CASSLFTGISGANVLTF. Here the CDR3 DNA reads TGTGCCAGCAGCTTGTTTACAGGGATCTCTGGGGCCAACGTCCTGACTTTC.

J is TRBJ2-5 and V is TRBV9; D might be TRBD2 (5 bases). Germline CDR1 and CDR2: SGDLS and YYNGEE. V dropped 4 bases and J dropped 1 base, with 8 bases sitting between them. CDR3 length: 13 amino acids. CDR3 residues: CASSPSPQETQYF. CDR3 nucleotide sequence: TGTGCCAGCAGCCCTAGCCCCCAAGAGACCCAGTACTTC.

This chain connects TRBV11-2 to TRBJ2-1, with TRBD2 identical over 11 bases. V shed 1 base and J 2 bases; nucleotides not matched to a gene: 4. There are 17 residues in the CDR3. Germline V gene lookup returns CDR1 SGHAT and CDR2 FQNNGV. In DNA form, the CDR3 reads TGTGCCAGCAGCTTAGTTAGCGGGAGGGCCCCCTACAATGAGCAGTTCTTC. It encodes CASSLVSGRAPYNEQFF.

V is TRBV28 and J is TRBJ2-7; 8 nucleotides agree with TRBD2. The CDR3 has 14 residues. V shed 2 bases, J shed 3 bases, and the junction held 3 bases outside the gene matches. Per germline, CDR1 MDHEN and CDR2 SYDVKM. CDR3 nucleotide sequence: TGTGCCAGCAGTTTAACGGGAGGGCTCTACGAGCAGTACTTC. Translated: CASSLTGGLYEQYF.

CDR3 coding DNA: TGTGCCAGCAGTCGCGGTTACAGGGCCGATCAGCCCCAGCATTTT. Protein product: CASSRGYRADQPQHF. V usage is TRBV6-5 and J usage is TRBJ1-5; D is perhaps TRBD1 (6 bases). The CDR3 length is 15 residues. The germline gives CDR1 MNHEY, CDR2 SVGAGI. V was clipped by 5 bases and J by 5 bases, with 16 bases between them.

For the CDR3, the DNA is TGTGCCAGCAGTGAAGTTCAACAGGGCTTCTACGAGCAGTACTTC. It yields the protein CASSEVQQGFYEQYF. The chain couples TRBV6-1 to TRBJ2-7; perhaps TRBD1 as D (6 bases). Trimming pared 1 base from V and 3 bases from J, leaving 13 bases between. This CDR3 has 15 residues. The germline gives CDR1 MNHNS, CDR2 SASEGT.

The chain carries TRBV3-1 (or the pseudogene TRBV3-2) and TRBJ1-2; possibly TRBD1 for D (5 bases). Germline-derived CDR1 and CDR2 are LGHDT and YNNKEL (reference sequence). V gave up 0 bases and J gave up 8 bases, with 19 bases separating them. The CDR3 is made up of 16 amino acids. The CDR3 sequence: CASSQEGGIPERGYTF. The DNA of the CDR3 is TGTGCCAGCAGCCAAGAGGGGGGGATCCCCGAGAGGGGCTACACCTTC.